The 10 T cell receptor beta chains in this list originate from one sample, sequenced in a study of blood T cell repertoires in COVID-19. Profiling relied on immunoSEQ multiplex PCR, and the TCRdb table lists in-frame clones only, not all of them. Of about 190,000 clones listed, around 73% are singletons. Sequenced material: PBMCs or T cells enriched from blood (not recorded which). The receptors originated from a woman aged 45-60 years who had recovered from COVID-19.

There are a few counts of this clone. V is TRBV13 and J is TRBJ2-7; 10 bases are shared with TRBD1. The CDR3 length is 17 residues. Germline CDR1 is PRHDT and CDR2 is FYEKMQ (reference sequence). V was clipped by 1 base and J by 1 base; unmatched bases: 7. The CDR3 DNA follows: TGTGCCAGCAGCTTAGAGGGACAGGGGCCCCAGTCCTACGAGCAGTACTTC. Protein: CASSLEGQGPQSYEQYF.

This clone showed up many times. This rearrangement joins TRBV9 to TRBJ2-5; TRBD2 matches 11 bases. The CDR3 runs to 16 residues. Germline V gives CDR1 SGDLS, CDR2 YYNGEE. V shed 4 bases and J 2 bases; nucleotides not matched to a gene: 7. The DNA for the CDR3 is TGTGCCAGCAGCACGGGACTAGCGGCAAGGCAAGAGACCCAGTACTTC. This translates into CASSTGLAARQETQYF.

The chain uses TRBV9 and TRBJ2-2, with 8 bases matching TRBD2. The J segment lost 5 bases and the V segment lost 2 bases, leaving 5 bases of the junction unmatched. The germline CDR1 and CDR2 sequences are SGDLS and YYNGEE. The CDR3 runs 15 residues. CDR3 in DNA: TGTGCCAGCAGCGTGAGCAGCGGGAGAACCGGGGAGCTGTTTTTT. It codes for CASSVSSGRTGELFF.

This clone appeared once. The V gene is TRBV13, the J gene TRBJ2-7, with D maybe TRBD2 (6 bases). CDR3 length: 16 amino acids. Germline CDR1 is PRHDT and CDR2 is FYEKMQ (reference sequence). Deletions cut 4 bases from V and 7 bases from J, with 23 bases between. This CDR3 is CASSSQGGRLLEEQYF. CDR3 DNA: TGTGCCAGCAGCTCCCAGGGAGGCCGCTTGTTGGAAGAGCAGTACTTC.

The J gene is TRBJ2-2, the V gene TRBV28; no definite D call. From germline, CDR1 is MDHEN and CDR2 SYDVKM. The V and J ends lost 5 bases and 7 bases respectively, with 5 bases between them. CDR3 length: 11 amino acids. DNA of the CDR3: TGTGCCAGCAGTCCCCGCGGGGAGCTGTTTTTT. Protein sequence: CASSPRGELFF. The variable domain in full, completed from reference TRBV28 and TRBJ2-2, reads DVKVTQSSRYLVKRTGEKVFLECVQDMDHENMFWYRQDPGLGLRLIYFSYDVKMKEKGDIPEGYSVSREKKERFSLILESASTNQTSMYLCASSPRGELFFGEGSRLTVL.

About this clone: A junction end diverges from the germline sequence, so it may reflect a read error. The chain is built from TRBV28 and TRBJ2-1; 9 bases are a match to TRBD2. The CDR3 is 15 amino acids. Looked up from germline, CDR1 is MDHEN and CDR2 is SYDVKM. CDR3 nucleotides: TGTGCCAGCAGTTTTTCCTCCGGTGGCGGGAGGGCCTCGATCTTC. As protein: CASSFSSGGGRASIF.

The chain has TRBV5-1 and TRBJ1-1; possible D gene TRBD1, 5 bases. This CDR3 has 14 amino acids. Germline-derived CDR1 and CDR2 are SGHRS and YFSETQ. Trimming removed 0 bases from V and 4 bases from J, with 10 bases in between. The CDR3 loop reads CASSLGPDTTEAFF. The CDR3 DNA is TGCGCCAGCAGCTTGGGTCCGGACACCACTGAAGCTTTCTTT.

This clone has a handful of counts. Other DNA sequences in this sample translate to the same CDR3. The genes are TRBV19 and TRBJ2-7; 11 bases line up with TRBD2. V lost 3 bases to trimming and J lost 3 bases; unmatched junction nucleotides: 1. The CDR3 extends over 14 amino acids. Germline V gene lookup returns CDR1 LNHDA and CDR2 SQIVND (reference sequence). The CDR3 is CASSIGTSGYEQYF. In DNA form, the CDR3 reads TGTGCCAGTAGTATCGGGACTAGCGGCTACGAGCAGTACTTC.

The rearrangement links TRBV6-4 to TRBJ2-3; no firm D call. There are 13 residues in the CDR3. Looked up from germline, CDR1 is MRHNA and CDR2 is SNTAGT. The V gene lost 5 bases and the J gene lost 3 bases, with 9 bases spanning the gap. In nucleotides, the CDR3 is TGTGCCAGCAGTCGAGCGCTGACAGATACGCAGTATTTT. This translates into CASSRALTDTQYF.

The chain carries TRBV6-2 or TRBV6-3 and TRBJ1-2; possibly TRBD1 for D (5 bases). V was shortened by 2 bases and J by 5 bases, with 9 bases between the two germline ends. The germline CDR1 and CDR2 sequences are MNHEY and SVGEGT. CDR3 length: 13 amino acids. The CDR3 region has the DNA TGTGCCAGCAGTTACAGCGGGGGATATGGCTACACCTTC. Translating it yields CASSYSGGYGYTF.